This is a list of T cell receptor beta chains from one sample in a study of Graves' ophthalmopathy and Graves' hyperthyroidism. A single record per CDR3 protein comes from TCRdb applying MiXCR to the multiplex PCR reads. The sample holds 300,000 to 500,000 distinct CDR3 sequences; 15% are singletons and the top ten take approximately 7%. Specimen: peripheral blood. These receptors were obtained from a woman under 30 with stable Graves' hyperthyroidism. The CDR3 runs from the conserved cysteine through the conserved F or W. Fields, in order: J gene, V gene, clone size, D gene, CDR3 protein, CDR3 DNA. A D gene is named only where the DNA matches it firmly. Only some rows state a clone size, as once, few, many or a class for expanded clones.

j_gene: TRBJ2-7; v_gene: TRBV19; abundance: many; d_gene: -; CDR3aa: CASKEDRSSYEQYF; CDR3nt: TGTGCCAGTAAAGAGGACAGATCATCCTACGAGCAGTACTTC
j_gene: TRBJ2-2; v_gene: TRBV11-1; abundance: -; d_gene: TRBD1; CDR3aa: CASSRRTGGSTGELFF; CDR3nt: TGTGCCAGCAGCCGCAGGACAGGGGGATCCACCGGGGAGCTGTTTTTT
j_gene: TRBJ1-2; v_gene: TRBV24-1; abundance: many; d_gene: -; CDR3aa: CATSDRRGFSGYTF; CDR3nt: TGTGCCACCAGTGACCGACGGGGGTTCAGTGGCTACACCTTC
j_gene: TRBJ1-1; v_gene: TRBV5-1; abundance: many; d_gene: -; CDR3aa: CASSFTGTEAFF; CDR3nt: TGTGCCAGCAGCTTTACAGGGACTGAAGCTTTCTTT
j_gene: TRBJ1-1; v_gene: TRBV6-1; abundance: -; d_gene: TRBD1; CDR3aa: CASSDPGTGNTEAFF; CDR3nt: TGTGCCAGCAGTGACCCCGGGACAGGTAACACTGAAGCTTTCTTT
j_gene: TRBJ2-7; v_gene: TRBV10-3; abundance: -; d_gene: -; CDR3aa: CATKAPGGYEQYF; CDR3nt: TGTGCCACCAAGGCGCCAGGGGGGTACGAGCAGTACTTC
j_gene: TRBJ2-7; v_gene: TRBV29-1; abundance: many; d_gene: TRBD1; CDR3aa: CSVEGRGSTYEQYF; CDR3nt: TGCAGCGTTGAAGGCAGGGGGTCTACCTACGAGCAGTACTTC
j_gene: TRBJ2-5; v_gene: TRBV28; abundance: -; d_gene: -; CDR3aa: CASSLDEGAQETQYF; CDR3nt: TGTGCCAGCAGTTTAGATGAGGGAGCCCAAGAGACCCAGTACTTC
j_gene: TRBJ1-6; v_gene: TRBV6-1; abundance: -; d_gene: -; CDR3aa: CASSEAVGTYNSPLHF; CDR3nt: TGTGCCAGCAGTGAAGCTGTAGGGACCTATAATTCACCCCTCCACTTT
j_gene: TRBJ2-7; v_gene: TRBV5-1; abundance: -; d_gene: TRBD2; CDR3aa: CASSPGTSVAEQYF; CDR3nt: TGCGCCAGCAGCCCCGGGACTAGCGTGGCCGAGCAGTACTTC
j_gene: TRBJ2-2; v_gene: TRBV6-5; abundance: many; d_gene: TRBD1; CDR3aa: CASSYRDRVFGGELFF; CDR3nt: TGTGCCAGCAGTTACCGGGACAGGGTTTTCGGCGGGGAGCTGTTTTTT
j_gene: TRBJ2-3; v_gene: TRBV5-1; abundance: few; d_gene: TRBD1; CDR3aa: CASSLGDRDTDTQYF; CDR3nt: TGCGCCAGCAGCTTGGGGGACAGGGACACAGATACGCAGTATTTT
j_gene: TRBJ1-6; v_gene: TRBV3-1; abundance: many; d_gene: -; CDR3aa: CASSQFGRVNSPLHF; CDR3nt: TGTGCCAGCAGCCAATTTGGCAGAGTTAATTCACCCCTCCACTTT
j_gene: TRBJ2-5; v_gene: TRBV6-1; abundance: many; d_gene: TRBD1; CDR3aa: CASSGYRDRGKETQYF; CDR3nt: TGTGCCAGCAGTGGATACCGGGACAGGGGCAAAGAGACCCAGTACTTC
j_gene: TRBJ2-5; v_gene: TRBV2; abundance: -; d_gene: TRBD2; CDR3aa: CASSAGTSLQETQYF; CDR3nt: TGTGCCAGCAGTGCAGGGACTAGCCTCCAAGAGACCCAGTACTTC
j_gene: TRBJ1-2; v_gene: TRBV20-1; abundance: many; d_gene: -; CDR3aa: CSASPPVVGPGGYTF; CDR3nt: TGCAGTGCTAGTCCCCCGGTTGTTGGTCCAGGTGGCTACACCTTC
j_gene: TRBJ2-5; v_gene: TRBV5-1; abundance: few; d_gene: TRBD1; CDR3aa: CASSLEGYRDRETQYF; CDR3nt: TGCGCCAGCAGCCTTGAGGGGTACCGGGACAGGGAGACCCAGTACTTC
j_gene: TRBJ1-1; v_gene: TRBV6-5; abundance: many; d_gene: -; CDR3aa: CASSYPTGGGTEAFF; CDR3nt: TGTGCCAGCAGTTACCCGACAGGCGGGGGGACTGAAGCTTTCTTT
j_gene: TRBJ1-1; v_gene: TRBV19; abundance: many; d_gene: -; CDR3aa: CASSMQENTEAFF; CDR3nt: TGTGCCAGTAGTATGCAAGAGAACACTGAAGCTTTCTTT
j_gene: TRBJ1-1; v_gene: TRBV6-2/TRBV6-3; abundance: -; d_gene: TRBD1; CDR3aa: CASRQRDSGYTEAFF; CDR3nt: TGTGCCAGCAGACAACGGGACAGTGGATACACTGAAGCTTTCTTT
j_gene: TRBJ1-2; v_gene: TRBV12-3/TRBV12-4; abundance: medium-sized; d_gene: TRBD1; CDR3aa: CASSRDRGYGYTF; CDR3nt: TGTGCCAGCAGTCGGGACAGGGGCTATGGCTACACCTTC
j_gene: TRBJ2-7; v_gene: TRBV18; abundance: -; d_gene: -; CDR3aa: CASSPPAGSSYEQYF; CDR3nt: TGTGCCAGCTCACCACCGGCAGGGAGCTCCTACGAGCAGTACTTC
j_gene: TRBJ2-2; v_gene: TRBV7-8; abundance: -; d_gene: -; CDR3aa: CASSFFSGGPNTGELFF; CDR3nt: TGTGCCAGCAGCTTTTTCTCCGGGGGGCCCAACACCGGGGAGCTGTTTTTT
j_gene: TRBJ2-7; v_gene: TRBV6-2/TRBV6-3; abundance: many; d_gene: -; CDR3aa: CASREGTDEQYF; CDR3nt: TGTGCCAGCAGGGAGGGAACGGACGAGCAGTACTTC
j_gene: TRBJ2-7; v_gene: TRBV6-4; abundance: many; d_gene: -; CDR3aa: CASSLSLTRGRAYEQYF; CDR3nt: TGTGCCAGCAGTCTCAGCTTAACCAGGGGCCGGGCCTACGAGCAGTACTTC
j_gene: TRBJ2-6; v_gene: TRBV6-6; abundance: many; d_gene: TRBD2; CDR3aa: CASSLTRGGANVLTF; CDR3nt: TGTGCCAGCAGTTTAACGCGGGGGGGGGCCAACGTCCTGACTTTC
j_gene: TRBJ2-7; v_gene: TRBV3-1; abundance: many; d_gene: TRBD1; CDR3aa: CASSSHRQGDYEQYF; CDR3nt: TGTGCCAGCAGCTCGCATCGACAGGGAGACTACGAGCAGTACTTC
j_gene: TRBJ2-7; v_gene: TRBV6-2/TRBV6-3; abundance: many; d_gene: TRBD1; CDR3aa: CASSYSGTGRYEQYF; CDR3nt: TGTGCCAGCAGTTACTCCGGGACAGGGAGGTACGAGCAGTACTTC
j_gene: TRBJ2-5; v_gene: TRBV7-2; abundance: many; d_gene: TRBD2; CDR3aa: CASSLWASGGYETQYF; CDR3nt: TGTGCCAGCAGCTTATGGGCTAGCGGGGGATATGAGACCCAGTACTTC
j_gene: TRBJ2-2; v_gene: TRBV19; abundance: many; d_gene: TRBD1; CDR3aa: CASSSGGWELFF; CDR3nt: TGTGCCAGTAGCTCAGGGGGATGGGAGCTGTTTTTT
j_gene: TRBJ1-2; v_gene: TRBV20-1; abundance: many; d_gene: -; CDR3aa: CSARRGFGYTF; CDR3nt: TGCAGTGCTAGAAGGGGGTTTGGCTACACCTTC
j_gene: TRBJ2-6; v_gene: TRBV29-1; abundance: many; d_gene: -; CDR3aa: CSVRRSGANVLTF; CDR3nt: TGCAGCGTTCGGCGCTCTGGGGCCAACGTCCTGACTTTC
j_gene: TRBJ1-2; v_gene: TRBV11-3; abundance: many; d_gene: -; CDR3aa: CASSPHGNDGYTF; CDR3nt: TGTGCCAGCAGCCCCCACGGGAACGATGGCTACACCTTC
j_gene: TRBJ2-7; v_gene: TRBV6-1; abundance: many; d_gene: TRBD1; CDR3aa: CASNRDRAVYEQYF; CDR3nt: TGTGCCAGCAATCGGGACAGGGCCGTTTACGAGCAGTACTTC
j_gene: TRBJ1-5; v_gene: TRBV11-3; abundance: few; d_gene: -; CDR3aa: CASSLERDQSQHF; CDR3nt: TGTGCCAGCAGCTTAGAACGGGATCAGTCCCAGCATTTT
j_gene: TRBJ2-2; v_gene: TRBV10-3; abundance: many; d_gene: -; CDR3aa: CAISDPGELFF; CDR3nt: TGTGCCATCAGTGACCCCGGGGAGCTGTTTTTT
j_gene: TRBJ2-3; v_gene: TRBV27; abundance: -; d_gene: -; CDR3aa: CASGGLGLPWDPTDTQYF; CDR3nt: TGTGCCAGCGGGGGGTTAGGGCTCCCTTGGGACCCCACAGATACGCAGTATTTT
j_gene: TRBJ1-5; v_gene: TRBV24-1; abundance: many; d_gene: -; CDR3aa: CATSDPGSNQPQHF; CDR3nt: TGTGCCACCAGTGATCCCGGAAGCAATCAGCCCCAGCATTTT
j_gene: TRBJ2-5; v_gene: TRBV7-8; abundance: -; d_gene: -; CDR3aa: CASSLRGRNQETQYF; CDR3nt: TGTGCCAGCAGCTTACGTGGCAGGAACCAAGAGACCCAGTACTTC
j_gene: TRBJ2-5; v_gene: TRBV19; abundance: many; d_gene: TRBD1; CDR3aa: CASSTVTGVMIETQYF; CDR3nt: TGTGCCAGTAGTACAGTGACAGGGGTTATGATAGAGACCCAGTACTTC
j_gene: TRBJ2-5; v_gene: TRBV6-2/TRBV6-3; abundance: many; d_gene: TRBD2; CDR3aa: CASRLAGREETQYF; CDR3nt: TGTGCCAGTCGACTAGCGGGGAGGGAAGAGACCCAGTACTTC
j_gene: TRBJ1-6; v_gene: TRBV27; abundance: many; d_gene: -; CDR3aa: CASSLLNSRVYNSPLHF; CDR3nt: TGTGCCAGCAGTTTATTAAATAGCAGGGTCTATAATTCACCCCTCCACTTT
j_gene: TRBJ1-2; v_gene: TRBV13; abundance: many; d_gene: TRBD1; CDR3aa: CASSPQGRGNYGYTF; CDR3nt: TGTGCCAGCAGCCCACAGGGGCGCGGTAACTATGGCTACACCTTC
j_gene: TRBJ2-7; v_gene: TRBV6-1; abundance: -; d_gene: -; CDR3aa: CASSELGSYEQYF; CDR3nt: TGTGCCAGCAGTGAATTGGGCAGCTACGAGCAGTACTTC
j_gene: TRBJ1-2; v_gene: TRBV12-3/TRBV12-4; abundance: -; d_gene: -; CDR3aa: CASSPPWEGDGYTF; CDR3nt: TGTGCCAGCAGTCCACCTTGGGAAGGGGACGGCTACACCTTC
j_gene: TRBJ2-5; v_gene: TRBV6-2/TRBV6-3; abundance: many; d_gene: TRBD1; CDR3aa: CASKNRDRGFQETQYF; CDR3nt: TGTGCCAGCAAGAACCGGGACAGGGGTTTCCAAGAGACCCAGTACTTC
j_gene: TRBJ2-2; v_gene: TRBV12-3/TRBV12-4; abundance: many; d_gene: -; CDR3aa: CTSSPRFVGELFF; CDR3nt: TGTACCAGCAGTCCACGTTTCGTCGGGGAGCTGTTTTTT
j_gene: TRBJ1-6; v_gene: TRBV6-4; abundance: -; d_gene: -; CDR3aa: CASREQVLNSPLHF; CDR3nt: TGTGCCAGCAGGGAACAGGTCCTTAATTCACCCCTCCACTTT
j_gene: TRBJ1-1; v_gene: TRBV19; abundance: -; d_gene: -; CDR3aa: CASSTDTEAFF; CDR3nt: TGTGCCAGTAGTACAGACACTGAAGCTTTCTTT
j_gene: TRBJ1-2; v_gene: TRBV2; abundance: many; d_gene: -; CDR3aa: CASREGGYGYTF; CDR3nt: TGTGCCAGCAGAGAGGGGGGCTATGGCTACACCTTC
j_gene: TRBJ2-7; v_gene: TRBV25-1; abundance: many; d_gene: -; CDR3aa: CASSEYGTGSSYEQYF; CDR3nt: TGTGCCAGCAGTGAATATGGGACGGGAAGCTCCTACGAGCAGTACTTC
j_gene: TRBJ1-2; v_gene: TRBV18; abundance: many; d_gene: -; CDR3aa: CASSNPGRGYTF; CDR3nt: TGTGCCAGCTCAAACCCCGGTAGGGGCTACACCTTC
j_gene: TRBJ2-5; v_gene: TRBV6-2/TRBV6-3; abundance: many; d_gene: -; CDR3aa: CASSPFDVGRETQYF; CDR3nt: TGTGCCAGCAGCCCATTTGACGTCGGCAGGGAGACCCAGTACTTC
j_gene: TRBJ2-7; v_gene: TRBV20-1; abundance: many; d_gene: TRBD2; CDR3aa: CSARIAGREQYF; CDR3nt: TGCAGTGCTAGGATAGCGGGGAGGGAGCAGTACTTC
j_gene: TRBJ2-2; v_gene: TRBV6-2/TRBV6-3; abundance: many; d_gene: TRBD1; CDR3aa: CANRDSNTGELFF; CDR3nt: TGTGCCAACCGGGACAGTAACACCGGGGAGCTGTTTTTT
j_gene: TRBJ1-1; v_gene: TRBV12-3/TRBV12-4; abundance: few; d_gene: -; CDR3aa: CASQRSEGNSEAFF; CDR3nt: TGTGCCAGCCAACGTTCGGAGGGGAACTCTGAAGCTTTCTTT
j_gene: TRBJ1-6; v_gene: TRBV4-2; abundance: few; d_gene: -; CDR3aa: CASSQDDRRGSPLHF; CDR3nt: TGTGCCAGCAGCCAAGACGATCGGCGGGGTTCACCCCTCCACTTT